The 26 T cell receptor beta chains below were found in one sample sequenced in a study of blood T cell repertoires in COVID-19. Data came from immunoSEQ multiplex PCR; TCRdb stores just in-frame clones and leaves some out. Of some 73,000 clones detected, over 60% appear once; the ten largest clones hold under 2.5%. Material for sequencing was peripheral blood. The receptors stem from a man in his sixties or seventies with COVID-19, enrolled during active disease.

The chain has TRBV20-1 and TRBJ1-2; D ambiguous. Germline V CDR1 and CDR2: DFQATT, SNEGSKA (reference sequence). V gave up 4 bases and J gave up 3 bases, with 6 bases separating them. This CDR3 contains 11 residues. For the CDR3, the DNA is TGCAGTGCTACGCGGGACTATGGCTACACCTTC. Its translation is CSATRDYGYTF.

The gene calls are TRBV7-2 and TRBJ1-1; the D gene is possibly TRBD1 (6 bases). The germline V and J ends were trimmed by 1 base and 0 bases, with 9 bases remaining between them. CDR1 and CDR2 from the germline V gene are SGHTA and FQGNSA. The CDR3 consists of 15 residues. The CDR3 DNA sequence: TGTGCCAGCAGCTTAGAAACAGGGCTGAACACTGAAGCTTTCTTT. Translated: CASSLETGLNTEAFF.

In DNA form, the CDR3 reads TGTGCCAGCAGCGTTCTAGCGGGTAACACCGGGGAGCTGTTTTTT. This gives the protein CASSVLAGNTGELFF. The chain couples TRBV9 to TRBJ2-2, with 8 bases matching TRBD2. The CDR3 contains 15 residues. The germline V gene has CDR1 SGDLS and CDR2 YYNGEE. V gave up 2 bases and J gave up 2 bases; unmatched junction bases: 2.

This clone is categorized as medium-sized. The V call is TRBV6-5, the J call TRBJ1-5, with a weak D call TRBD1 (6 bases). Trimming cost V 0 bases and J 8 bases, with 11 bases left between them. Germline lookup yields CDR1 MNHEY and CDR2 SVGAGI. CDR3 size: 14 residues. DNA for the CDR3: TGTGCCAGCAGTTACTCCAGGGGATCGGAGCCCCAGCATTTT. It is translated as CASSYSRGSEPQHF.

V gene TRBV7-2 combines with J gene TRBJ1-3; TRBD1 matches at 9 bases. Germline CDR1 reads SGHTA; CDR2 reads FQGNSA. Unmatched junction bases numbered 15, after V lost 5 bases and J lost 1 base. This CDR3 is built from 19 residues. The CDR3 nucleotides read TGTGCCAGCAGCGCAATTTCCGGGACAGGGATAGGGTCTGGAAACACCATATATTTT. Its translation: CASSAISGTGIGSGNTIYF.

In this sample, this clone turned up a few times. The rearrangement links TRBV28 to TRBJ2-3; TRBD1 agrees at 7 bases. The V gene's germline CDR1 is MDHEN and CDR2 SYDVKM. V shed 5 bases, J shed 2 bases, and the junction held 4 bases outside the gene matches. This CDR3 region has 14 residues. CDR3 nucleotides: TGTGCCAGCAGTGCACAGGGGTTCACAGATACGCAGTATTTT. It is translated as CASSAQGFTDTQYF.

The chain carries TRBV28 and TRBJ1-2; the D is unclear. V lost 8 bases and J lost 6, with 10 bases in between. The length of the CDR3 is 11 residues. Per germline, CDR1 MDHEN and CDR2 SYDVKM. The CDR3 DNA reads TGTGCCAGCGGAGCTAGGAATGGCTACACCTTC. Translating it yields CASGARNGYTF.

This clone was found once. At one end, the junction sequence differs from germline, possibly due to a read error. The chain uses TRBV14 and TRBJ2-3; D unresolved. The CDR3 spans 16 residues. CDR1 is SGHDN, CDR2 FVKESK, per germline. The CDR3 here is CASSQQDLIYTDTQCF. CDR3 nucleotides: TGTGCCAGCAGCCAACAGGATTTAATATACACAGATACGCAGTGTTTT.

This chain joins TRBV18 and TRBJ2-6; 8 nucleotides agree with TRBD1. This CDR3 region has 17 residues. The germline V gene has CDR1 KGHSH and CDR2 LQKENI. V trimming: 2 bases; J trimming: 0 bases; junction bases outside the gene matches: 3. CDR3 in DNA: TGTGCCAGCTCACCAAGGACAGGGAGCTCTGGGGCCAACGTCCTGACTTTC. It encodes CASSPRTGSSGANVLTF.

This clone has a single count. Other DNA sequences in the same sample also yield this CDR3. The chain employs TRBV5-1 and TRBJ1-2, with 9 nucleotides matching TRBD1. Germline V gives CDR1 SGHRS, CDR2 YFSETQ. This CDR3 spans 13 amino acids. The V segment lost 4 bases and the J segment 5 bases; nucleotides outside the gene matches: 3. The DNA for the CDR3 is TGCGCCAGCAGCCTAGGGACAGGGTATGGCTACACCTTC. Translation gives CASSLGTGYGYTF.

The table lists this clone with many counts. This rearrangement joins TRBV2 to TRBJ1-4; 11 nucleotides agree with TRBD1. J was trimmed by 2 bases and V by 4 bases; bases with no gene match: 3. This CDR3 comprises 16 residues. Germline-derived CDR1 and CDR2 are SNHLY and FYNNEI. CDR3 in DNA: TGTGCCAGCAGTGGGGACAGGGGGTCGACTAATGAAAAACTGTTTTTT. The encoded protein is CASSGDRGSTNEKLFF.

The chain joins TRBV7-3 to TRBJ1-1; 7 nucleotides line up with TRBD1. V shed 5 bases and J 4 bases; nucleotides not matched to a gene: 4. Per germline, CDR1 SGHTA and CDR2 FQGTGA. CDR3 length: 13 amino acids. CDR3 sequence: CASSPTGSTEAFF. The CDR3 nucleotides are TGTGCCAGCAGCCCGACAGGGAGCACTGAAGCTTTCTTT. Full variable domain (outside the CDR3, taken from reference TRBV7-3 and TRBJ1-1): GAGVSQTPSNKVTEKGKYVELRCDPISGHTALYWYRQSLGQGPEFLIYFQGTGAADDSGLPNDRFFAVRPEGSVSTLKIQRTERGDSAVYLCASSPTGSTEAFFGQGTRLTVV.

The chain joins TRBV5-5 to TRBJ2-7; 7 nucleotides match TRBD1. Trimming took 0 bases from V and 2 from J; bases not matched to a gene: 8. CDR1 and CDR2 from the germline V gene are SGHKS and YYEKEE (reference sequence). This CDR3 contains 16 residues. The CDR3 nucleotides read TGTGCCAGCAGCTTGGATTCCGGACAGGTAACCTACGAGCAGTACTTC. It specifies CASSLDSGQVTYEQYF. The full variable domain, in which reference TRBV5-5 and TRBJ2-7 provide the parts outside the CDR3, is DAGVTQSPTHLIKTRGQQVTLRCSPISGHKSVSWYQQVLGQGPQFIFQYYEKEERGRGNFPDRFSARQFPNYSSELNVNALLLGDSALYLCASSLDSGQVTYEQYFGPGTRLTVT.

V and J are TRBV9 and TRBJ1-2, with D unclear. This CDR3 is 13 amino acids long. Germline V gene lookup returns CDR1 SGDLS and CDR2 YYNGEE. Trimming stripped 4 bases from V and 6 bases from J, with 13 bases between. DNA for the CDR3: TGTGCCAGCAGCTTTTCTGGGCAGGATGGCTACACCTTC. Translation: CASSFSGQDGYTF. Combining the CDR3 with reference TRBV9 and TRBJ1-2 gives the whole variable domain DSGVTQTPKHLITATGQRVTLRCSPRSGDLSVYWYQQSLDQGLQFLIQYYNGEERAKGNILERFSAQQFPDLHSELNLSSLELGDSALYFCASSFSGQDGYTFGSGTRLTVV.

The V call is TRBV6-6, the J call TRBJ2-1, with 9 positions matching TRBD2. V lost 9 bases to trimming and J lost 9 bases; unmatched junction nucleotides: 9. Looked up from germline, CDR1 is MNHNY and CDR2 is SVGAGI (reference sequence). The CDR3 contains 13 residues. The CDR3, as DNA: TGTGCCAGTTGGGGACTAGCTGAACTTGAGCAGTTCTTC. Translation: CASWGLAELEQFF.

The chain employs TRBV27 and TRBJ2-1; TRBD2 aligns across 9 bases. Germline V gives CDR1 MNHEY, CDR2 SMNVEV (reference sequence). Trimming took 6 bases from V and 0 from J; bases not matched to a gene: 3. This CDR3 is built from 15 residues. As DNA, the CDR3 is TGTGCCAGCAGCCTTAGCGGGAGCTCCTACAATGAGCAGTTCTTC. It specifies CASSLSGSSYNEQFF.

V gene TRBV6-1 combines with J gene TRBJ2-7, with TRBD2 matching over 7 bases. The CDR3 spans 14 residues. CDR1 and CDR2 (germline): MNHNS, SASEGT. With V trimmed by 5 bases and J by 0 bases, 4 bases remained unmatched. The CDR3 loop reads CASSLAVSSYEQYF. The CDR3 DNA reads TGTGCCAGCAGTCTAGCGGTAAGCTCCTACGAGCAGTACTTC.

The chain carries TRBV3-1 (or the pseudogene TRBV3-2) and TRBJ1-1, with 9 bases fitting TRBD1. This CDR3 is 14 amino acids long. Trimming at V came to 5 bases and at J to 5 bases, leaving 6 bases not matched to a gene. Looked up from germline, CDR1 is LGHDT and CDR2 is YNNKEL (reference sequence). The CDR3: CASSLTGGRTEAFF. The CDR3 region has the DNA TGTGCCAGCAGCTTAACAGGGGGCAGGACTGAAGCTTTCTTT.

This chain joins TRBV7-2 and TRBJ1-2; D is undetermined. V dropped 3 bases and J dropped 6 bases, with 11 bases sitting between them. Germline V gives CDR1 SGHTA, CDR2 FQGNSA. The CDR3 extends over 13 amino acids. The CDR3 DNA is TGTGCCAGCAGCTTCGGTCAGGTGGATGGCTACACCTTC. Its protein product is CASSFGQVDGYTF.

This chain joins TRBV30 and TRBJ1-3, with D unresolved. The CDR3 has 16 residues. CDR1 is GTSNPN and CDR2 is SVGIG in the germline V gene (reference sequence). With 0 bases removed from V and 2 bases from J, the gap between germline ends came to 14 bases. CDR3: CAWSVTTGGPGNTIYF. CDR3 DNA sequence: TGTGCCTGGAGTGTAACTACCGGAGGCCCTGGAAACACCATATATTTT.

This clone has just one count. The rearrangement links TRBV28 to TRBJ1-1, with D tentatively TRBD1 (6 bases). Germline CDR1 and CDR2: MDHEN and SYDVKM. This CDR3 has 14 amino acids. Trimming shortened V by 6 bases and J by 4 bases, and 15 bases separated the two germline ends. The DNA of the CDR3 is TGTGCCAGCAGAAAGGGGGGGGACTCCACTGAAGCTTTCTTT. This codes for CASRKGGDSTEAFF.

The chain is built from TRBV7-3 and TRBJ2-3; perhaps TRBD2 as D (6 bases). The V gene's germline CDR1 is SGHTA and CDR2 FQGTGA. CDR3 length: 13 amino acids. V lost 11 bases, J lost 0 bases, and 12 bases lay in between. CDR3 in DNA: TGTGCCGGCCGGGACTTTAGCACAGATACGCAGTATTTT. Translating it yields CAGRDFSTDTQYF. Full variable domain (outside the CDR3, taken from reference TRBV7-3 and TRBJ2-3): GAGVSQTPSNKVTEKGKYVELRCDPISGHTALYWYRQSLGQGPEFLIYFQGTGAADDSGLPNDRFFAVRPEGSVSTLKIQRTERGDSAVYLCAGRDFSTDTQYFGPGTRLTVL.

The rearrangement uses TRBV18 and TRBJ1-5; the D gene is possibly TRBD1 (6 bases). V was cut by 6 bases and J by 1 base, with 10 bases left in between. CDR1 KGHSH and CDR2 LQKENI come from the germline V gene. This CDR3 has 14 amino acids. The CDR3 loop is CASSLGQSNQPQHF. DNA for the CDR3: TGTGCCAGCTCTCTCGGACAGAGCAATCAGCCCCAGCATTTT.

The chain has TRBV9 and TRBJ1-5; maybe TRBD1 (5 bases). In germline, CDR1 is SGDLS, CDR2 YYNGEE. Trimming removed 0 bases from V and 7 bases from J, with 11 bases in between. The CDR3 is 14 residues long. DNA for the CDR3: TGTGCCAGCAGCGTAGATGGGGCCGGCCAGCCCCAGCATTTT. Protein sequence: CASSVDGAGQPQHF.

The chain joins TRBV24-1 to TRBJ2-1; D may be TRBD1 (6 bases). This CDR3 has 13 amino acids. Germline-derived CDR1 and CDR2 are KGHDR and SFDVKD. V was trimmed by 8 bases and J by 8 bases, leaving 15 bases between them. The chain's CDR3 is CATTGVPRDEQFF. The CDR3 DNA is TGTGCCACCACAGGGGTACCCAGGGATGAGCAGTTCTTC.

The CDR3 coding sequence is TGCGCCAGCAGCTTGACTAGCGGTTACAATGAGCAGTTCTTC. Its protein is CASSLTSGYNEQFF. This chain joins TRBV5-1 and TRBJ2-1, with 8 bases identical to TRBD2. This CDR3 is built from 14 residues. V shed 1 base and J 4 bases; nucleotides not matched to a gene: 1. Germline values: CDR1 SGHRS, CDR2 YFSETQ.